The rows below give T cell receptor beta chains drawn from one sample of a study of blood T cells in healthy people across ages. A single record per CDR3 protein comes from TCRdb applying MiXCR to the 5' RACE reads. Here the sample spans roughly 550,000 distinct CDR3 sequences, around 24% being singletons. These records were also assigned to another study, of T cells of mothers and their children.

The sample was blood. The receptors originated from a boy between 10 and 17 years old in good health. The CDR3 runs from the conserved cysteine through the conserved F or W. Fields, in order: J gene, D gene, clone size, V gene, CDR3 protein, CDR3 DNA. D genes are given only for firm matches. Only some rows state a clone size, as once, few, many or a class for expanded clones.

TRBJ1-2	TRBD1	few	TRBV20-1	CSARRQGPSNYGYTF	TGCAGTGCTAGACGACAGGGACCTTCTAACTATGGCTACACCTTC
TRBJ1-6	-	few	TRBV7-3	CASSLTRQEALHF	TGTGCCAGCAGCTTAACGAGACAGGAGGCCCTCCACTTT
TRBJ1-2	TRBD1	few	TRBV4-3	CASSQGTGGISGYTF	TGCGCCAGCAGCCAGGGGACAGGGGGCATCAGTGGCTACACCTTC
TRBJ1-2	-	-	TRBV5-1	CASSLDHGYGYTF	TGCGCCAGCAGCTTGGACCACGGCTATGGCTACACCTTC
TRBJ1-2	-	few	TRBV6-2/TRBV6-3	CASSLAHPGGYTF	TGTGCCAGCAGTCTCGCCCACCCAGGCGGCTACACCTTC
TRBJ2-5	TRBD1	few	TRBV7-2	CASSFGTGSWETQYF	TGTGCCAGCAGCTTCGGGACAGGCAGTTGGGAGACCCAGTACTTC
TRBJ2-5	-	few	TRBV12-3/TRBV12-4	CASSFRTVYQETQYF	TGTGCCAGCAGTTTCAGGACAGTCTACCAAGAGACCCAGTACTTC
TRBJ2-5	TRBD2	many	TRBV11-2	CASSAKSGGAPVTQYF	TGTGCCAGCAGCGCTAAAAGCGGGGGGGCCCCGGTGACCCAGTACTTC
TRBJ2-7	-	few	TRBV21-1	CASTDRGKYEQYF	TGTGCCAGCACCGACAGGGGGAAATACGAGCAGTACTTC
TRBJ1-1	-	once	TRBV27	CASSWGGRAFF	TGTGCCAGCAGTTGGGGGGGGAGGGCTTTCTTT
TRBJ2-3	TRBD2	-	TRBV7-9	CASSRSELAGPLADTQYF	TGTGCCAGCAGCCGTTCGGAGCTAGCGGGCCCATTAGCAGATACGCAGTATTTT
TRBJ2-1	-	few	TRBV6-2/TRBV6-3	CASSYGGAVFDEQFF	TGTGCCAGCAGTTACGGGGGGGCCGTCTTCGATGAGCAGTTCTTC
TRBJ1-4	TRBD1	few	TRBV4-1	CASIPWRQGAYATNEKLFF	TGCGCCAGCATACCGTGGAGGCAGGGGGCTTACGCAACTAATGAAAAACTGTTTTTT
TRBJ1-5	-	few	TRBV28	CASSLGREQEHF	TGTGCCAGCAGTTTAGGCCGGGAGCAGGAGCATTTT
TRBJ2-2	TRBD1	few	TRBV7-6	CASSFVTGGRVAGELFF	TGTGCCAGCAGCTTTGTAACAGGGGGACGGGTAGCCGGGGAGCTGTTTTTT